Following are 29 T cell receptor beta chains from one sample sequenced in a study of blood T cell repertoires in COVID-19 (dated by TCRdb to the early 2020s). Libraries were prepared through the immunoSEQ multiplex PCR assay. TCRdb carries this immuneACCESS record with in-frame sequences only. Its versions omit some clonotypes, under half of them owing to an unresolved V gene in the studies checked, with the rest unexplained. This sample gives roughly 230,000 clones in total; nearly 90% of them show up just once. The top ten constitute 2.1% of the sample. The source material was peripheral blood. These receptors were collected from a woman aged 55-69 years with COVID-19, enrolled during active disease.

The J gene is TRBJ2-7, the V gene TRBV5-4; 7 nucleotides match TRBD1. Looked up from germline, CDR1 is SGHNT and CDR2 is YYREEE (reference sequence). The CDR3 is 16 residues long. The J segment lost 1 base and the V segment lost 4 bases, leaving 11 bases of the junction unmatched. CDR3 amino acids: CASSHHRTGRSYEQYF. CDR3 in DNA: TGTGCCAGCAGCCACCACCGGACAGGTCGTTCCTACGAGCAGTACTTC.

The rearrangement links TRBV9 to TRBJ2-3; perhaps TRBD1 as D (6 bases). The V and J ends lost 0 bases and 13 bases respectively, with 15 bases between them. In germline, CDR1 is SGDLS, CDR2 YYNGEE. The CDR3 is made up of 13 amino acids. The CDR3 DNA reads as TGTGCCAGCAGCGTAGCCGGGACAACCCAAAAGTATTTT. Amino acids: CASSVAGTTQKYF. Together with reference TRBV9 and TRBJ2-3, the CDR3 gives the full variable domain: DSGVTQTPKHLITATGQRVTLRCSPRSGDLSVYWYQQSLDQGLQFLIQYYNGEERAKGNILERFSAQQFPDLHSELNLSSLELGDSALYFCASSVAGTTQKYFGPGTRLTVL.

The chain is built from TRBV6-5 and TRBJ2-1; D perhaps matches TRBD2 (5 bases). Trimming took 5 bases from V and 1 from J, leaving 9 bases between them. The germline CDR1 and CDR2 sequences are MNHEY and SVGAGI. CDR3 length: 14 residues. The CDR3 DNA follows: TGTGCCAGCAGTCCGGGGATGTCCTACAATGAGCAGTTCTTC. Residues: CASSPGMSYNEQFF.

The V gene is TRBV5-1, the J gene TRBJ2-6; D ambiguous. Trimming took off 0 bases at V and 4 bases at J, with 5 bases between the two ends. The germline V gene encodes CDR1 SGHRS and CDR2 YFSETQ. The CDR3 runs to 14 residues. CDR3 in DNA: TGCGCCAGCAGCTTGGGGCCCGGGGCCAACGTCCTGACTTTC. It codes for CASSLGPGANVLTF.

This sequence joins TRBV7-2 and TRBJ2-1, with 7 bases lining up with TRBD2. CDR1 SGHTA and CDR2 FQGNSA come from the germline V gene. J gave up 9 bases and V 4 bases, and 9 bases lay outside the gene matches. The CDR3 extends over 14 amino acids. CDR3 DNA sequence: TGTGCCAGCAGCTCCTGGACTAGGGATGGTGAGCAGTTCTTC. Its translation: CASSSWTRDGEQFF.

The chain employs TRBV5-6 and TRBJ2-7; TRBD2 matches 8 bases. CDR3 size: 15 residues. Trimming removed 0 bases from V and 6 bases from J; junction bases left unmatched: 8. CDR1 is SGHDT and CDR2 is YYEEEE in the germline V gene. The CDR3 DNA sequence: TGTGCCAGCAGCTTGGTGGGACTAGGTATAGCCGAGCAGTACTTC. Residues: CASSLVGLGIAEQYF.

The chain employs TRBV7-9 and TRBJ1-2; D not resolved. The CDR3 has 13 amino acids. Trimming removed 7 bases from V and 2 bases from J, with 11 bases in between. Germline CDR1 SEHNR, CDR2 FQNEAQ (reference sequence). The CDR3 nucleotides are TGTGCCAGCACCCTGACCGGGAACTATGGCTACACCTTC. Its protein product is CASTLTGNYGYTF.

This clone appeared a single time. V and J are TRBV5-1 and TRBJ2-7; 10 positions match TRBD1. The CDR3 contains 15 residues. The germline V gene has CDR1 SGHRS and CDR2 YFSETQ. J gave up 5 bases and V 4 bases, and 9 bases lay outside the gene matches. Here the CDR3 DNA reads TGCGCCAGCAGCATCTTAGGGACAGGGGCAGACGAGCAGTACTTC. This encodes CASSILGTGADEQYF. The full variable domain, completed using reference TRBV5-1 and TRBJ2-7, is KAGVTQTPRYLIKTRGQQVTLSCSPISGHRSVSWYQQTPGQGLQFLFEYFSETQRNKGNFPGRFSGRQFSNSRSEMNVSTLELGDSALYLCASSILGTGADEQYFGPGTRLTVT.

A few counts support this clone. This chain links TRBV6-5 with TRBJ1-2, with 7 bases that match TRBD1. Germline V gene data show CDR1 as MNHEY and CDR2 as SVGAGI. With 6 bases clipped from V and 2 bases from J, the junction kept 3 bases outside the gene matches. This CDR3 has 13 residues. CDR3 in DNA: TGTGCCAGCAGGCCGACAGGGAACTATGGCTACACCTTC. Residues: CASRPTGNYGYTF.

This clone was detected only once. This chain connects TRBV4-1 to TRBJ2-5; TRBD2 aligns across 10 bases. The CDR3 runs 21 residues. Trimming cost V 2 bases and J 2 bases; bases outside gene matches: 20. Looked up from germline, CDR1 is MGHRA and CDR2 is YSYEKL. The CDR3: CASSQRPQLAGRHTIQETQYF. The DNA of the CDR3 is TGCGCCAGCAGCCAACGTCCCCAACTAGCGGGACGCCACACCATACAAGAGACCCAGTACTTC.

This chain's CDR3 is CASTPGTSVTDTQYF. In DNA form, the CDR3 reads TGTGCCAGTACGCCGGGGACTAGCGTAACAGATACGCAGTATTTT. This chain joins TRBV19 and TRBJ2-3; TRBD2 aligns across 10 bases. Trimming took 7 bases from V and 3 from J; bases not matched to a gene: 7. The CDR3 is 15 residues long. The V gene's germline CDR1 is LNHDA and CDR2 SQIVND (reference sequence). Combining the CDR3 with reference TRBV19 and TRBJ2-3 gives the whole variable domain DGGITQSPKYLFRKEGQNVTLSCEQNLNHDAMYWYRQDPGQGLRLIYYSQIVNDFQKGDIAEGYSVSREKKESFPLTVTSAQKNPTAFYLCASTPGTSVTDTQYFGPGTRLTVL.

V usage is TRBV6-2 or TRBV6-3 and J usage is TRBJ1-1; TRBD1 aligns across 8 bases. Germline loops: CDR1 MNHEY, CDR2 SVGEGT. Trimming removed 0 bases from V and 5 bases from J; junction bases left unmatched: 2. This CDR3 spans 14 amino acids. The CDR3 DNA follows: TGTGCCAGCAGTTACTCCCACAGGGGGACTGAAGCTTTCTTT. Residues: CASSYSHRGTEAFF.

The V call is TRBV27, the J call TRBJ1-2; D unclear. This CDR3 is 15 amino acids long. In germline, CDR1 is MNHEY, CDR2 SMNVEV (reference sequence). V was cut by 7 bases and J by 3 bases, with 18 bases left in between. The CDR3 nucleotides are TGTGCCAGCAAGGCAGGCGCGCTCAACTACTATGGCTACACCTTC. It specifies CASKAGALNYYGYTF.

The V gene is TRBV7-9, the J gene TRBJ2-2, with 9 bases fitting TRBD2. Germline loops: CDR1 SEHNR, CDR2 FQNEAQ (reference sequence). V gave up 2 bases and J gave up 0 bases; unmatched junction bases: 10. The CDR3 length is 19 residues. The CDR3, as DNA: TGTGCCAGCAGCTTACCATTTATTGGCGGGGGGGCGAACACCGGGGAGCTGTTTTTT. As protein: CASSLPFIGGGANTGELFF. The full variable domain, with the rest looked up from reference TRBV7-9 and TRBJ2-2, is DTGVSQNPRHKITKRGQNVTFRCDPISEHNRLYWYRQTLGQGPEFLTYFQNEAQLEKSRLLSDRFSAERPKGSFSTLEIQRTEQGDSAMYLCASSLPFIGGGANTGELFFGEGSRLTVL.

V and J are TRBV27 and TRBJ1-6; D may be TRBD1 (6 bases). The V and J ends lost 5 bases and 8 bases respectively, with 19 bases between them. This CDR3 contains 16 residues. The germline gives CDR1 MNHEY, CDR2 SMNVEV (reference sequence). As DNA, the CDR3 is TGTGCCAGCAGTACCCCGTGGACAGCCGGACATTCACCCCTCCACTTT. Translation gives CASSTPWTAGHSPLHF.

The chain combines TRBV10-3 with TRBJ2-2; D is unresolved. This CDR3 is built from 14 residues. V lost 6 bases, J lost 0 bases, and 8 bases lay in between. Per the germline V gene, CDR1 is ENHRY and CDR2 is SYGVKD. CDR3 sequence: CAIRTPSNTGELFF. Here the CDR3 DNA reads TGTGCCATCAGGACTCCCTCGAACACCGGGGAGCTGTTTTTT.

The CDR3 DNA follows: TGTGCCAGCAGCTTAAGGGGTGACACTGAAGCTTTCTTT. It encodes CASSLRGDTEAFF. The rearrangement uses TRBV7-6 and TRBJ1-1; possible D gene TRBD1, 5 bases. V lost 2 bases and J lost 3, with 7 bases in between. CDR3 length equals 13 residues. CDR1 is SGHVS, CDR2 FNYEAQ, per germline.

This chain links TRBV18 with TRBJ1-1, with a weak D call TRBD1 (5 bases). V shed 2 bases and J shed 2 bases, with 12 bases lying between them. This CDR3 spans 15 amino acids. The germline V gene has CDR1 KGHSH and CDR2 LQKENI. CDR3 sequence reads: CASSPELTVNTEAFF. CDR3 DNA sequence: TGTGCCAGCTCACCAGAATTGACAGTTAACACTGAAGCTTTCTTT.

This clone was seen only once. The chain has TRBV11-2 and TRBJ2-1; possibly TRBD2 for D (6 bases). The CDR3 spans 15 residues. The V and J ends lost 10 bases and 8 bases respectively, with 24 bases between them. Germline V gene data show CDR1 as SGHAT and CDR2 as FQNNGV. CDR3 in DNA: TGTGCCACCACCGGCCTGGCGGGGCCTTCCGATGAGCAGTTCTTC. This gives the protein CATTGLAGPSDEQFF. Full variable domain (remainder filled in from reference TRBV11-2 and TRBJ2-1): EAGVAQSPRYKIIEKRQSVAFWCNPISGHATLYWYQQILGQGPKLLIQFQNNGVVDDSQLPKDRFSAERLKGVDSTLKIQPAKLEDSAVYLCATTGLAGPSDEQFFGPGTRLTVL.

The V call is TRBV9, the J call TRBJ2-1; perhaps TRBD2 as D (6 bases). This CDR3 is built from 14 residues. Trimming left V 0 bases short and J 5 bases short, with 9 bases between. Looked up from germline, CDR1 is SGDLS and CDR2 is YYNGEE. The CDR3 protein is CASSVAGVHNEQFF. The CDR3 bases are TGTGCCAGCAGCGTAGCGGGGGTCCACAATGAGCAGTTCTTC.

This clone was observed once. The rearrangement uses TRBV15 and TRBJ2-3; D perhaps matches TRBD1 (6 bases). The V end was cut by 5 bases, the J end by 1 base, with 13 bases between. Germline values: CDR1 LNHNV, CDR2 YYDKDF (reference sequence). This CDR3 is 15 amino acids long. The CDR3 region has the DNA TGTGCCACCAGCGACGGACAGTTCGGCACAGATACGCAGTATTTT. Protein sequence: CATSDGQFGTDTQYF.

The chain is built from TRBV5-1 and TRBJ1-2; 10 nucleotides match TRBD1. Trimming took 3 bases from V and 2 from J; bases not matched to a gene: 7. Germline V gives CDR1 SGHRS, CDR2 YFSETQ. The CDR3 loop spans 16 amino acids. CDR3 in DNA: TGCGCCAGCAGCTGGACACCGGGACAGGGGAACTATGGCTACACCTTC. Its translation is CASSWTPGQGNYGYTF.

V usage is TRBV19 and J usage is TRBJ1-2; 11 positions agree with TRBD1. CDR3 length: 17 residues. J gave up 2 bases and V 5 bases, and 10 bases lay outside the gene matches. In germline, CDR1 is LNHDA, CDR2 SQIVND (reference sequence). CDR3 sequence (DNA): TGTGCCAGTAGTCTTTCCCGGGACAGGGGGTCAAACTATGGCTACACCTTC. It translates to CASSLSRDRGSNYGYTF.

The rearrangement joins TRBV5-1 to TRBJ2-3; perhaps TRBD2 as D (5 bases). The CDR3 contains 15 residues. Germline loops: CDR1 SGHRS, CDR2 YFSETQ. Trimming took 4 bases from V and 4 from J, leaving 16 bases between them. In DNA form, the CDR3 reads TGCGCCAGCAGCCCGACTAACAGTTCCCCAGATACGCAGTATTTT. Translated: CASSPTNSSPDTQYF.

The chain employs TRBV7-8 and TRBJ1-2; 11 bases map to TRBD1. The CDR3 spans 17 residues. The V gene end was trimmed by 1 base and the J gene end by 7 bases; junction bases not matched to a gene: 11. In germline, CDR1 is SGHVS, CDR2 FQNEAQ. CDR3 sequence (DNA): TGTGCCAGCAGCTTAGAGCCAGGACAGGGGGCATTACGTGGCTACACCTTC. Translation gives CASSLEPGQGALRGYTF. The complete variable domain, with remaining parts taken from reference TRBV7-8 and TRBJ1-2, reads GAGVSQSPRYKVAKRGQDVALRCDPISGHVSLFWYQQALGQGPEFLTYFQNEAQLDKSGLPSDRFFAERPEGSVSTLKIQRTQQEDSAVYLCASSLEPGQGALRGYTFGSGTRLTVV.

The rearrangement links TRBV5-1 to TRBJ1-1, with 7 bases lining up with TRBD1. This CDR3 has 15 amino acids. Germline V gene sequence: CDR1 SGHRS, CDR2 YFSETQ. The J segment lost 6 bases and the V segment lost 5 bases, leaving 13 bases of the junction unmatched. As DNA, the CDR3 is TGCGCCAGCAGGCCACAGGGGATGGATTTCGCTGAAGCTTTCTTT. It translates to CASRPQGMDFAEAFF.

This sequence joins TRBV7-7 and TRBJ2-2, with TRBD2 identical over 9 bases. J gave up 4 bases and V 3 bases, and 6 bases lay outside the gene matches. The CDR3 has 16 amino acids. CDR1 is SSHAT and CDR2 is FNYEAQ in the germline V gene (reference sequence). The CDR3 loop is CASSFAGGVGTGELFF. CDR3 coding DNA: TGTGCCAGCAGCTTCGCGGGGGGGGTCGGCACCGGGGAGCTGTTTTTT.

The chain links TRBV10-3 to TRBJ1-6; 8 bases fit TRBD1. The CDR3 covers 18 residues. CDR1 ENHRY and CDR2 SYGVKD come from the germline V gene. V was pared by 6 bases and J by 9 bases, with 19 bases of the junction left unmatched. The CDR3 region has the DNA TGTGCCATCAGCGCTACCTTACCTAGACAGGGGCAAGGTTCACCCCTCCACTTT. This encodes CAISATLPRQGQGSPLHF.

CDR3 loop: CASSQFVSGANVLTF. The CDR3 bases are TGTGCCAGCAGCCAATTTGTATCGGGGGCCAACGTCCTGACTTTC. J is TRBJ2-6 and V is TRBV3-1 (or the pseudogene TRBV3-2); D not resolved. With 2 bases removed from V and 4 bases from J, the gap between germline ends came to 9 bases. The CDR3 has 15 residues. Germline loops: CDR1 LGHDT, CDR2 YNNKEL (reference sequence).